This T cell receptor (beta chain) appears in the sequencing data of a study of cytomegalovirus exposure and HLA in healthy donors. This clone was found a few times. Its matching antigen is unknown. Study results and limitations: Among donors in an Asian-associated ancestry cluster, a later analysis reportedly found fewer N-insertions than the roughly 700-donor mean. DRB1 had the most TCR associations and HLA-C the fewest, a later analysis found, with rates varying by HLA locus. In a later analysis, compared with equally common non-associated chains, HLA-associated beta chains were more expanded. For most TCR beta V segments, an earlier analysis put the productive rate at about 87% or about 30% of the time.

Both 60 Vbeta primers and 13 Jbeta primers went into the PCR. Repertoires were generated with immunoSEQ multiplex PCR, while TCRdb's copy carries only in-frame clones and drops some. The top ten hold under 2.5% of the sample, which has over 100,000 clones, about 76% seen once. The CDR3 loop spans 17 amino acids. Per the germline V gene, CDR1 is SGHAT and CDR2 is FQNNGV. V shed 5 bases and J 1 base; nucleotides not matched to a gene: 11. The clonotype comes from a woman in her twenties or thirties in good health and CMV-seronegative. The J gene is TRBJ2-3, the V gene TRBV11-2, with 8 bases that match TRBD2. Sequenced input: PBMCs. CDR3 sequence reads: CASSPPPGGGGTDTQYF. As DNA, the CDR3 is TGTGCCAGCAGCCCACCCCCGGGGGGGGGCGGCACAGATACGCAGTATTTT.